This T cell receptor (beta chain) was identified in a study of cytomegalovirus exposure and HLA in healthy donors. General observations from the study: It was in a later analysis that TCR association rates were seen to vary by HLA locus, highest for DRB1 and lowest for HLA-C. TCR beta V- and J-gene trimming, according to a later analysis, was linked to a missense DCLRE1C variant.

This PCR relied on a set of 60 Vbeta primers and 13 Jbeta primers. Profiled with immunoSEQ multiplex PCR; TCRdb holds only in-frame clones, not every one. The repertoire has approximately 140,000 clones, nearly 80% of them found once; the top ten carry 3%. Details on this clone: Its cognate antigen is unknown.

The TCR comes from a man aged 40-50 years in good health and CMV-seropositive. The sample comprised PBMCs.

CDR3 region: CASSQRLFRGPVQPQHF. CDR3 nucleotide sequence: TGCGCCAGCAGCCAACGGTTGTTCAGGGGGCCGGTTCAGCCCCAGCATTTT. The rearrangement uses TRBV4-1 and TRBJ1-5; TRBD1 matches at 8 bases. Per germline, CDR1 MGHRA and CDR2 YSYEKL. V lost 2 bases, J lost 6 bases, and 12 bases stayed unmatched. This CDR3 is 17 amino acids long.